These 27 T cell receptor beta chains share one sample of origin, sequenced in a study of blood T cell repertoires in COVID-19. Sequencing used immunoSEQ multiplex PCR; TCRdb keeps in-frame clones, though not all of them. The sample yields more than 300,000 clones, roughly 83% seen once. Sequences were obtained from peripheral blood. These TCRs come from a woman aged 50 to 60 with acute or convalescent COVID-19.

V is TRBV28 and J is TRBJ2-7; possible D gene TRBD2, 6 bases. Germline V gene data show CDR1 as MDHEN and CDR2 as SYDVKM. V shed 2 bases and J shed 11 bases, with 16 bases lying between them. The CDR3 totals 13 residues. The DNA for the CDR3 is TGTGCCAGCAGTTTACCCCTAGCGTCTCTGAAGTACTTC. Translating gives CASSLPLASLKYF.

V and J are TRBV6-5 and TRBJ2-2, with a weak D call TRBD1 (6 bases). CDR1 and CDR2 (germline): MNHEY, SVGAGI. V gave up 5 bases and J gave up 4 bases, with 11 bases separating them. The CDR3 has 14 amino acids. In DNA, the CDR3 is TGTGCCAGCAGTCAGGGGTTAGGCACCGGGGAGCTGTTTTTT. Its translation is CASSQGLGTGELFF.

The DNA for the CDR3 is TGTGCCAGCAGTTACTATTATAATGAAAAACTGTTTTTT. Protein product: CASSYYYNEKLFF. This rearrangement joins TRBV6-2 or TRBV6-3 to TRBJ1-4; D is undetermined. Per germline, CDR1 MNHEY and CDR2 SVGEGT. V lost 1 base and J lost 4, with 4 bases in between. This CDR3 comprises 13 residues.

This clone was seen many times. J is TRBJ2-7 and V is TRBV3-1 (or the pseudogene TRBV3-2), with 13 bases fitting TRBD2. The CDR3 is 16 residues long. CDR1 LGHDT and CDR2 YNNKEL come from the germline V gene (reference sequence). The trim removed 1 base at V and 3 bases at J, leaving 3 bases unmatched. The CDR3 spells CASSQVGTSGNYEQYF. DNA of the CDR3: TGTGCCAGCAGCCAAGTTGGGACTAGCGGGAACTACGAGCAGTACTTC.

The chain combines TRBV18 with TRBJ2-1; weak D call: TRBD1 (6 bases). V was shortened by 2 bases and J by 8 bases, with 16 bases between the two germline ends. This CDR3 spans 15 amino acids. CDR1 and CDR2 (germline): KGHSH, LQKENI. The CDR3 region has the DNA TGTGCCAGCTCACCATTAGGGGGTGGGGGCGATGAGCAGTTCTTC. It codes for CASSPLGGGGDEQFF.

The chain couples TRBV7-7 to TRBJ2-2; D remains unclear. The CDR3 runs 15 residues. CDR1 and CDR2 from the germline V gene are SSHAT and FNYEAQ (reference sequence). V was clipped by 5 bases and J by 2 bases, with 12 bases between them. CDR3 protein: CASSPPGFNTGELFF. The CDR3 DNA reads as TGTGCCAGCAGCCCCCCGGGTTTCAACACCGGGGAGCTGTTTTTT.

The chain uses TRBV4-1 and TRBJ1-5; D remains unclear. CDR3 length: 15 residues. The V end lost 2 bases, the J end lost 6 bases, and 14 bases lay between the germline ends. Germline loops: CDR1 MGHRA, CDR2 YSYEKL. CDR3 bases: TGCGCCAGCAGCCAACCGGGTCTCCCGGGTCAGCCCCAGCATTTT. Protein: CASSQPGLPGQPQHF.

The chain has TRBV15 and TRBJ1-1; D remains ambiguous. The CDR3 is 13 residues long. CDR1 LNHNV and CDR2 YYDKDF come from the germline V gene (reference sequence). Trimming shortened V by 0 bases and J by 5 bases, and 7 bases separated the two germline ends. The CDR3 DNA is TGTGCCACCAGCAGAGATTATGCGACTGAAGCTTTCTTT. This sequence encodes CATSRDYATEAFF.

The chain is built from TRBV4-3 and TRBJ2-1; TRBD1 matches 12 bases. The V gene end was trimmed by 0 bases and the J gene end by 10 bases; junction bases not matched to a gene: 7. The CDR3 totals 16 residues. Germline CDR1 and CDR2: LGHNA and YSLEER. The CDR3 loop reads CASSQDPGQGALEQFF. The DNA of the CDR3 is TGCGCCAGCAGCCAAGATCCGGGACAGGGGGCGTTGGAGCAGTTCTTC.

This chain connects TRBV9 to TRBJ2-4, with TRBD2 as a possible D gene (6 bases). In germline, CDR1 is SGDLS, CDR2 YYNGEE. The CDR3 has 18 amino acids. Trimming cost V 3 bases and J 0 bases, with 19 bases left between them. The CDR3 coding sequence is TGTGCCAGCAGCGCCCCGAAAAGGAGGGCTCTAGCCAAAAACATTCAGTACTTC. Protein: CASSAPKRRALAKNIQYF.

This clone was observed a single time. The CDR3: CASSLGSSGSTDTQYF. The CDR3 bases are TGCGCCAGCAGCTTGGGGTCTAGCGGGAGCACAGATACGCAGTATTTT. J is TRBJ2-3 and V is TRBV5-1; the match to TRBD2 covers 8 bases. CDR3 length: 16 residues. Germline trimming cut 0 bases from V and 0 bases from J; bases unmatched to any gene: 3. From germline, CDR1 is SGHRS and CDR2 YFSETQ. The whole variable domain, remainder taken from reference TRBV5-1 and TRBJ2-3, is KAGVTQTPRYLIKTRGQQVTLSCSPISGHRSVSWYQQTPGQGLQFLFEYFSETQRNKGNFPGRFSGRQFSNSRSEMNVSTLELGDSALYLCASSLGSSGSTDTQYFGPGTRLTVL.

V and J are TRBV19 and TRBJ2-7, with D hard to call. The germline CDR1 and CDR2 sequences are LNHDA and SQIVND (reference sequence). The CDR3 spans 14 residues. Trimming took off 4 bases at V and 4 bases at J, with 14 bases between the two ends. The CDR3 region is CASSRGGARYEQYF. CDR3 coding DNA: TGTGCCAGTAGTAGAGGCGGAGCCCGGTACGAGCAGTACTTC.

The chain is built from TRBV24-1 and TRBJ2-1; TRBD2 matches 7 bases. Germline CDR1 is KGHDR and CDR2 is SFDVKD. The V segment lost 4 bases and the J segment 0 bases; nucleotides outside the gene matches: 5. The CDR3 runs to 16 residues. The CDR3 bases are TGTGCCACCAGTGAGGGCGGGAGAAACTCCTACAATGAGCAGTTCTTC. Translating gives CATSEGGRNSYNEQFF.

Comments on this clone: The sample carries other DNA sequences with the same CDR3. The V gene is TRBV30, the J gene TRBJ1-5; D call uncertain. Germline lookup yields CDR1 GTSNPN and CDR2 SVGIG (reference sequence). The V gene lost 0 bases and the J gene lost 4 bases, with 7 bases spanning the gap. The CDR3 spans 13 residues. As DNA, the CDR3 is TGTGCCTGGAGTGTGGGAGGGAATCAGCCCCAGCATTTT. Its protein product is CAWSVGGNQPQHF.

The V gene is TRBV20-1, the J gene TRBJ2-7; D unclear. Per germline, CDR1 DFQATT and CDR2 SNEGSKA (reference sequence). V lost 3 bases and J lost 5, with 8 bases in between. This CDR3 has 11 amino acids. CDR3 bases: TGCAGTGCTAGGCAGGTCGACGAGCAGTACTTC. It is translated as CSARQVDEQYF.

The genes are TRBV7-3 and TRBJ2-1, with 7 positions matching TRBD2. Germline V gives CDR1 SGHTA, CDR2 FQGTGA. Germline trimming cut 2 bases from V and 4 bases from J; bases unmatched to any gene: 5. This CDR3 has 15 amino acids. The CDR3 protein is CASSLRLAVYNEQFF. The CDR3 coding sequence is TGTGCCAGCAGCTTACGACTAGCCGTTTACAATGAGCAGTTCTTC. The full variable domain, rest sourced from reference TRBV7-3 and TRBJ2-1, is GAGVSQTPSNKVTEKGKYVELRCDPISGHTALYWYRQSLGQGPEFLIYFQGTGAADDSGLPNDRFFAVRPEGSVSTLKIQRTERGDSAVYLCASSLRLAVYNEQFFGPGTRLTVL.

This chain connects TRBV18 to TRBJ2-7; 7 bases agree with TRBD2. The CDR3 loop spans 15 amino acids. The V segment lost 1 base and the J segment 7 bases; nucleotides outside the gene matches: 10. Germline CDR1 and CDR2: KGHSH and LQKENI. The CDR3 is CASSPRQLAEAEQYF. DNA for the CDR3: TGTGCCAGCTCACCACGTCAGCTAGCGGAAGCGGAGCAGTACTTC.

This clone was recorded once. The V call is TRBV4-1, the J call TRBJ2-3, with 9 bases aligning to TRBD2. J lost 2 bases, V lost 4 bases, and 4 bases had no gene match. The CDR3 spans 15 residues. The germline V gene encodes CDR1 MGHRA and CDR2 YSYEKL. CDR3 in DNA: TGCGCCAGCAGCCTAAGCGGGAGGAACACAGATACGCAGTATTTT. This gives the protein CASSLSGRNTDTQYF.

The rearrangement joins TRBV9 to TRBJ2-1; D gene ambiguous. V was cut by 2 bases and J by 4 bases, with 22 bases left in between. The CDR3 length is 18 residues. CDR1 and CDR2 from the germline V gene are SGDLS and YYNGEE. The CDR3 loop reads CASSVPQEPVPTYNEQFF. CDR3 nucleotide sequence: TGTGCCAGCAGCGTTCCGCAGGAACCCGTACCTACTTACAATGAGCAGTTCTTC.

The CDR3 nucleotides read TGTGCCAGCAGTAGGGGCAGGTTCTCTGGAAACACCATATATTTT. Its protein product is CASSRGRFSGNTIYF. The chain employs TRBV27 and TRBJ1-3; possibly TRBD1 for D (5 bases). Trimming stripped 5 bases from V and 0 bases from J, with 11 bases between. The CDR3 has 15 residues. Germline V gene data show CDR1 as MNHEY and CDR2 as SMNVEV (reference sequence).

This chain connects TRBV4-3 to TRBJ1-3; TRBD1 agrees at 8 bases. CDR1 LGHNA and CDR2 YSLEER come from the germline V gene. The V segment lost 3 bases and the J segment 1 base; nucleotides outside the gene matches: 8. CDR3 size: 17 residues. CDR3 coding DNA: TGCGCCAGCAGCCAGACGACAGGGGTTCTTTCTGGAAACACCATATATTTT. It translates to CASSQTTGVLSGNTIYF.

V and J are TRBV4-1 and TRBJ2-3; D is possibly TRBD2 (6 bases). V was shortened by 1 base and J by 2 bases, with 19 bases between the two germline ends. This CDR3 has 18 amino acids. Per the germline V gene, CDR1 is MGHRA and CDR2 is YSYEKL. The CDR3 region is CASSQVPGGSGDTDTQYF. The DNA of the CDR3 is TGCGCCAGCAGCCAAGTTCCCGGCGGTAGCGGCGACACAGATACGCAGTATTTT.

This chain joins TRBV19 and TRBJ1-5, with 9 bases matching TRBD1. Germline V gives CDR1 LNHDA, CDR2 SQIVND (reference sequence). This CDR3 has 15 amino acids. V was clipped by 9 bases and J by 5 bases; unmatched bases: 11. CDR3 amino acids: CASQDRGRGDQPQHF. The CDR3 nucleotides are TGTGCCAGCCAAGACAGGGGGAGGGGGGATCAGCCCCAGCATTTT.

The chain couples TRBV27 to TRBJ2-1; no reliable D call. Germline V gives CDR1 MNHEY, CDR2 SMNVEV (reference sequence). The CDR3 has 12 residues. The V gene lost 10 bases and the J gene lost 5 bases, with 12 bases spanning the gap. The CDR3: CATMESHNEQFF. In nucleotides, the CDR3 is TGTGCCACCATGGAGAGCCACAATGAGCAGTTCTTC.

V and J are TRBV27 and TRBJ2-6; D not resolved. This CDR3 has 15 residues. Trimming removed 2 bases from V and 0 bases from J, with 5 bases in between. The V gene's germline CDR1 is MNHEY and CDR2 SMNVEV (reference sequence). CDR3 bases: TGTGCCAGCAGTTTAATAGCCTCTGGGGCCAACGTCCTGACTTTC. Its translation is CASSLIASGANVLTF.

This rearrangement joins TRBV28 to TRBJ1-3; D gene uncertain. This CDR3 has 17 amino acids. CDR1 and CDR2 from the germline V gene are MDHEN and SYDVKM. Trimming removed 6 bases at V and 0 bases at J, with 18 bases between. The CDR3, as DNA: TGTGCCAGCAGGGGCCTTATGGGCAGCCTCTCTGGAAACACCATATATTTT. Amino acids: CASRGLMGSLSGNTIYF.

CDR3 sequence: CASEQGTFYEQYF. CDR3 coding DNA: TGTGCCAGCGAACAGGGTACGTTTTACGAGCAGTACTTC. The chain recombines TRBV2 with TRBJ2-7; D is perhaps TRBD1 (6 bases). Trimming shortened V by 8 bases and J by 4 bases, and 15 bases separated the two germline ends. This CDR3 spans 13 amino acids. The germline V gene encodes CDR1 SNHLY and CDR2 FYNNEI.